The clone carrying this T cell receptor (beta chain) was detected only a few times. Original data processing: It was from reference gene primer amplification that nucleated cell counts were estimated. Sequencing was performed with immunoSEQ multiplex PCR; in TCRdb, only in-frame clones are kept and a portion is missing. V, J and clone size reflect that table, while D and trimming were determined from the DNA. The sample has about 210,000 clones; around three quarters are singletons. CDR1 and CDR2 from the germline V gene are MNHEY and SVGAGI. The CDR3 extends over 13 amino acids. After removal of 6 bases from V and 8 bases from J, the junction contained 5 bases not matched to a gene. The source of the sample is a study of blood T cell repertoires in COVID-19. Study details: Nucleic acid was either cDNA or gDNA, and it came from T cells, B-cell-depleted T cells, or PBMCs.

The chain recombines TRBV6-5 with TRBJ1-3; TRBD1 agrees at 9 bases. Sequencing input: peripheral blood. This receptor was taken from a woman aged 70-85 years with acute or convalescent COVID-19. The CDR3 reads CASRQGAGYTIYF. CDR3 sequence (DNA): TGTGCCAGCAGACAGGGGGCGGGATACACCATATATTTT.